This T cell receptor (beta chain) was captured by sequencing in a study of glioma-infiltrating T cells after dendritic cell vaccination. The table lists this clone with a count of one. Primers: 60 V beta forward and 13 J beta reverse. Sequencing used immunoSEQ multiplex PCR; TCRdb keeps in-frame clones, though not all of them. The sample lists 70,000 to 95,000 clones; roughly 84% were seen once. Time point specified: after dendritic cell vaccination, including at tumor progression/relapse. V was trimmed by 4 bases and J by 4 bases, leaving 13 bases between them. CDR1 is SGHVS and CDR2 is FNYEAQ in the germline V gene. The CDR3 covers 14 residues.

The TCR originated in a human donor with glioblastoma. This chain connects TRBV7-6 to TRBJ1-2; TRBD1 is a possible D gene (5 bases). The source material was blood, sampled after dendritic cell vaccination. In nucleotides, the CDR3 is TGTGCCAGCAGCTCGCCCAGGGATCCCTATGGCTACACCTTC. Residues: CASSSPRDPYGYTF.